This T cell receptor beta chain was sequenced in a study of blood T cell repertoires in COVID-19. Clones were sequenced by immunoSEQ multiplex PCR, and TCRdb holds only the in-frame ones, with some missing. The table includes 200,000 to 250,000 clones, about 91% detected once. This TCR was recovered from a man in his late teens or twenties with acute COVID-19. Sample: PBMCs or T cells enriched from blood (not recorded which).

CDR3 in DNA: TGTGCCAGCAGCGTAGGCGGCAGGGGGCTTAACTATGGCTACACCTTC. It encodes CASSVGGRGLNYGYTF. The gene calls are TRBV9 and TRBJ1-2, with TRBD1 matching over 8 bases. The CDR3 extends over 16 amino acids. The ends lost 0 bases at V and 1 base at J; junction bases unmatched: 5. Germline V gene sequence: CDR1 SGDLS, CDR2 YYNGEE.